Below, one T cell receptor (beta chain) is given with its context. Sequencing was performed with immunoSEQ multiplex PCR; in TCRdb, only in-frame clones are kept and a portion is missing. Altogether 300,000 to 500,000 clones are present, less than 90% being singletons, with the ten largest covering more than 3%. CDR1 and CDR2 from the germline V gene are SEHNR and FQNEAQ (reference sequence). V was cut by 1 base and J by 4 bases, with 10 bases left in between. This CDR3 contains 14 residues. This specimen belongs to a study of Ad26.COV2.S vaccination and SARS-CoV-2 variants. The wider study: Participants got Ad26.COV2.S intramuscularly, once or twice 56 days apart.

Sample treatment: 19 received Ad26.COV2.S at low or high dose, single or two shots; several received placebo; per-sample allocation not given. Vaccine and placebo recipients were sampled on day 63 after the first injection. The donor was a Boston adult aged 18-55 years. In the vaccine, an Ad26 vector expressed the SARS-CoV-2 spike of the Wuhan strain. This specimen consisted of peripheral blood, obtained in a trial of Ad26.COV2.S vaccine versus placebo. The source is a person aged 18-60 years who received the Ad26.COV2.S COVID-19 vaccine or a placebo. The chain couples TRBV7-9 to TRBJ2-5; unclear D gene. CDR3 sequence: CASSLVQSRETQYF. Written as DNA, the CDR3 is TGTGCCAGCAGCTTAGTCCAGTCCCGAGAGACCCAGTACTTC.